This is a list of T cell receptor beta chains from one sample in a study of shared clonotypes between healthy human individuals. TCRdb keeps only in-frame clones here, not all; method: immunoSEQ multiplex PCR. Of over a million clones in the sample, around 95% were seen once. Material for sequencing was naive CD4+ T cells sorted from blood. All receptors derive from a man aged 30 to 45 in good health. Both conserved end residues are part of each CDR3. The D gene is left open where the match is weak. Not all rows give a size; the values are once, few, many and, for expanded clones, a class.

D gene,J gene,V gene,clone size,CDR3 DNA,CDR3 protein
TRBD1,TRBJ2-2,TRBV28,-,TGTGCCATGCAACAGGGGGCAATCGGGGAGCTGTTTTTT,CAMQQGAIGELFF
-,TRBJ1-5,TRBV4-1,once,TGCGCCAGCAGCCCTGTCGCGGTCAGCAATCAGCCCCAGCATTTT,CASSPVAVSNQPQHF
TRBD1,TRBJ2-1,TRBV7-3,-,TGTGCCAGCAGCCAGGACAGGGGGAGGGATGAGCAGTTCTTC,CASSQDRGRDEQFF
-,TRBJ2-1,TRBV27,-,TGTGCCAGCAGAAAAAGCTCCTACAATGAGCAGTTCTTC,CASRKSSYNEQFF
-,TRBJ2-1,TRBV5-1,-,TGCGCCAGCAGCTTGGCCCCTGGAGGGCGGCCCGAGCAGTTCTTC,CASSLAPGGRPEQFF
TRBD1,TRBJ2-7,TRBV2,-,TGTGCCAGTATAAGAAACAGGGGAGACTACGAGCAGTACTTC,CASIRNRGDYEQYF
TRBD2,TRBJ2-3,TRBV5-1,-,TGCGCCAGCAGCTTTGACGGGAGGGCCGCAAATACGCAGTATTTT,CASSFDGRAANTQYF
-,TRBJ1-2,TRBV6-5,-,TGTGCCAGTTACAGAGAAGCTAACTATGGCTACACCTTC,CASYREANYGYTF
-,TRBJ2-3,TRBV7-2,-,TGTGCCAGCAGCTGGGGGCAACCTAGGACGGGTGCTGGTACGCAGTATTTT,CASSWGQPRTGAGTQYF
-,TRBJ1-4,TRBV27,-,TGTGCCAGCAGCCCTCTGGATTTTGGTGAAAAACTGTTTTTT,CASSPLDFGEKLFF
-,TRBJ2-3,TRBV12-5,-,TGTGCTAGTGGATACGGACAGAACACAGATACGCAGTATTTT,CASGYGQNTDTQYF
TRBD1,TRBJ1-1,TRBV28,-,TGTGCCAGCAGTTTAGGCTTTCACTTTACGGACAAGGTGGACAGGGGGTGGCGCTCGAATGAAGCTTTCTTT,CASSLGFHFTDKVDRGWRSNEAFF
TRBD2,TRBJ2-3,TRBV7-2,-,TGTGCCAGCAGCCCGAGCGGGAGGGCCTCAGATACGCAGTATTTT,CASSPSGRASDTQYF
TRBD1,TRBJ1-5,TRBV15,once,TGTGCCACCAGCAGAAACAGGGGTCTCAATCAGCCCCAGCATTTT,CATSRNRGLNQPQHF
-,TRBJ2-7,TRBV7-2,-,TGTGCCAGCACCCTACAACAGGGTATCAACGAGCAGTACTTC,CASTLQQGINEQYF
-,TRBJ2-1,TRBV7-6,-,TGTGCCAGCGGAAACAGGGCGGGGAATGAGCAGTTCTTC,CASGNRAGNEQFF
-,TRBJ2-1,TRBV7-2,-,TGTGCCAGCAGCTTAGAGGTGGCTAGCGCATCCTACAATGAGCAGTTCTTC,CASSLEVASASYNEQFF
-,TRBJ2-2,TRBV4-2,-,TGTGCCAGCAGCCAATCCCCTGCTACGTCCGGGGAGCTGTTTTTT,CASSQSPATSGELFF
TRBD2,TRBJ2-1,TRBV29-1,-,TGCAGCGTCCGAACGGGACTAGGTAATGAGCAGTTCTTC,CSVRTGLGNEQFF
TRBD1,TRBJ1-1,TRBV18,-,TGTGCCAGCTCACCCTATACAGGGGAGATCACTGAAGCTTTCTTT,CASSPYTGEITEAFF
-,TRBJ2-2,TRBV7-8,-,TGTGCCAGCAGAACACAGAACACCGGGGAGCTGTTTTTT,CASRTQNTGELFF
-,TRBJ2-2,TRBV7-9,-,TGTGCCAGCAGCTTACGGGAGTTGACCGGGGAGCTGTTTTTT,CASSLRELTGELFF
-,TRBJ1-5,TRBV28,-,TGTGCCAGCAGTACCCAGGGGCGACAGCCCCAGCATTTT,CASSTQGRQPQHF
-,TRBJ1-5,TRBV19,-,TGTGCCAGTAGTATCGGTGGCGGAGCCAACCCTCCCCAGCATTTT,CASSIGGGANPPQHF
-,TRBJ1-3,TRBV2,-,TGTGCCAGCCTACAGGGCTCTGGAAACACCATATATTTT,CASLQGSGNTIYF
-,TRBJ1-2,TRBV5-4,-,TGTGCCAGCAGCTTGCCACGTGGGGGGACTAACTATGGCTACACCTTC,CASSLPRGGTNYGYTF
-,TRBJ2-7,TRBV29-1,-,TGCAGCGTAACTACGCGCTACGAGCAGTACTTC,CSVTTRYEQYF
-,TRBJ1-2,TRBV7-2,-,TGTGCCAGCAGCGCGCGAACAGGGAACTATGGCTACACCTTC,CASSARTGNYGYTF
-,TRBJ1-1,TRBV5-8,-,TGTGCCAGCAGCTTGGTCAGGGGTCGGAACACTGAAGCTTTCTTT,CASSLVRGRNTEAFF
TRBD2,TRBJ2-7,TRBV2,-,TGTGCCAGCAGTACTCATGGACTAGCGGGCTCCTACGAGCAGTACTTC,CASSTHGLAGSYEQYF
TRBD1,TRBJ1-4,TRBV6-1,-,TGTGCCAGCAGTGAACAAGGAGGGGGCGGGTATGAAAAACTGTTTTTT,CASSEQGGGGYEKLFF
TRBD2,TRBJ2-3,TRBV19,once,TGTGCCAGTAGTATCCTCGCGGGAGGGCGCACAGATACGCAGTATTTT,CASSILAGGRTDTQYF
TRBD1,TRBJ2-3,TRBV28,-,TGTGCCAGCAGTTTAGTGGACAGGGTGAGCACAGATACGCAGTATTTT,CASSLVDRVSTDTQYF
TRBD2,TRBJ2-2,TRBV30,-,TGTGCCTGGAGTGTACGAACTAGCGGGAGGGCCGGGGAGCTGTTTTTT,CAWSVRTSGRAGELFF
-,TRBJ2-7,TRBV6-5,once,TGTGCCAGCAGTAGGACAGATAGCTCCTACGAGCAGTACTTC,CASSRTDSSYEQYF
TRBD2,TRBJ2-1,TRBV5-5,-,TGTGCCAGCAGTTCTCTAGCGGGACCCTCCTACAATGAGCAGTTCTTC,CASSSLAGPSYNEQFF
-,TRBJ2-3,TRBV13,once,TGTGCCAGCAGCTTAGTCGGAACAGATACGCAGTATTTT,CASSLVGTDTQYF
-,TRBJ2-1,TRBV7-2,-,TGTGCCAGCAGCTCCCCGGGGACGTCCCATGAGCAGTTCTTC,CASSSPGTSHEQFF
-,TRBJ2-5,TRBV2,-,TGTGCCAGCACCAAACCCGCGTCGGAGACCCAGTACTTC,CASTKPASETQYF
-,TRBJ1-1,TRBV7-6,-,TGTGCCAGCAGCGCCGGACGGCAGAACACTGAAGCTTTCTTT,CASSAGRQNTEAFF
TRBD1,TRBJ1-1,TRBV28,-,TGTGCCAGCACCGCCCCCCAGGGGGCGGTTGGTACTGAAGCTTTCTTT,CASTAPQGAVGTEAFF
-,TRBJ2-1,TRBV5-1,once,TGCGCCAGCAGCTTGGCTGGCGGGAACTCCTACAATGAGCAGTTCTTC,CASSLAGGNSYNEQFF
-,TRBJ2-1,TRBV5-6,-,TGTGCCAGCAGCCCCGGACGAAACATCGTCAATGAGCAGTTCTTC,CASSPGRNIVNEQFF
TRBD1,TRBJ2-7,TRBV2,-,TGTGCCAGCGATACAGGGGTAACCTCACACGAGCAGTACTTC,CASDTGVTSHEQYF
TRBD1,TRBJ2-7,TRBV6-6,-,TGTGCCAGCAGTTACTCGAGGACAGGGGGTTACGAGCAGTACTTC,CASSYSRTGGYEQYF
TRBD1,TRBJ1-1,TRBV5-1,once,TGCGCCAGCAATATCGGGACAGGTGGCACTGAAGCTTTCTTT,CASNIGTGGTEAFF
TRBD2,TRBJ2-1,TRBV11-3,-,TGTGCCAGCAGCTTAGATGGTCGGGACTACTCCTACAATGAGCAGTTCTTC,CASSLDGRDYSYNEQFF
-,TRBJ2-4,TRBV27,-,TGTGCCAGCAGTGCTTCCCCAGAGCTAGCCAAAAACATTCAGTACTTC,CASSASPELAKNIQYF
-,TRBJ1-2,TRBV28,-,TGTGCCAGCAGTTATACAGGGCCTAACTATGGCTACACCTTC,CASSYTGPNYGYTF
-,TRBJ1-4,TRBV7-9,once,TGTGCCAGCAGCTTAGCGGTTGTTCGGAGGGCCTCTAATGAAAAACTGTTTTTT,CASSLAVVRRASNEKLFF
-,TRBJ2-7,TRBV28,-,TGTGCCACCCAGAGGACAGCCTACGAGCAGTACTTC,CATQRTAYEQYF
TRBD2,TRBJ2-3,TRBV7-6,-,TGTGCCAGCAGCTTATTTCCTAGCGGGAGTACAACAGATACGCAGTATTTT,CASSLFPSGSTTDTQYF
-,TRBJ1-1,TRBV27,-,TGTGCCAGCAGTTTATCGGGTACTGGGGGCGGGACTGAAGCTTTCTTT,CASSLSGTGGGTEAFF